Below, 9 T cell receptor beta chains from the same sample are listed, as sequenced in a study of blood T cell repertoires in COVID-19. Repertoires were generated with immunoSEQ multiplex PCR, while TCRdb's copy carries only in-frame clones and drops some. In the table there are 85,000 to 130,000 clones, 84% of which are singletons. Input material: peripheral blood. These receptors were taken from a man in his sixties with acute or convalescent COVID-19.

This clone has just a few counts. The V and J genes are TRBV30 and TRBJ1-3, with 11 bases lining up with TRBD1. Germline CDR1 is GTSNPN and CDR2 is SVGIG (reference sequence). Trimming removed 3 bases from V and 8 bases from J; junction bases left unmatched: 9. The CDR3 sequence is 15 residues long. CDR3 amino acids: CAWSAGTGGVYTIYF. CDR3 in DNA: TGTGCCTGGAGCGCGGGGACAGGGGGAGTATACACCATATATTTT.

This chain connects TRBV9 to TRBJ2-7; TRBD2 matches 11 bases. V lost 0 bases, J lost 9 bases, and 5 bases stayed unmatched. Per the germline V gene, CDR1 is SGDLS and CDR2 is YYNGEE. The CDR3 consists of 14 residues. CDR3: CASSVGSGRAWQYF. The CDR3, as DNA: TGTGCCAGCAGCGTAGGTAGCGGGAGGGCCTGGCAGTACTTC.

This chain joins TRBV6-2 or TRBV6-3 and TRBJ2-1, with TRBD1 identical over 9 bases. This CDR3 is built from 17 residues. J gave up 5 bases and V 3 bases, and 11 bases lay outside the gene matches. Germline CDR1 and CDR2: MNHEY and SVGEGT. CDR3 sequence (DNA): TGTGCCAGCAGTTATCCTCTTCCGGGACAGGGCCACAATGAGCAGTTCTTC. It specifies CASSYPLPGQGHNEQFF.

The count of this clone is one. The rearrangement joins TRBV12-3 or TRBV12-4 to TRBJ2-7; TRBD2 aligns across 7 bases. V gave up 5 bases and J gave up 4 bases; unmatched junction bases: 5. This CDR3 is 13 amino acids long. This chain's CDR3 is CASSAGLPYEQYV. CDR3 coding DNA: TGTGCCAGCAGTGCGGGACTACCTTACGAGCAGTACGTC.

This clone was seen only once. The rearrangement uses TRBV5-6 and TRBJ2-1, with no clear D. Germline loops: CDR1 SGHDT, CDR2 YYEEEE. The V gene lost 1 base and the J gene lost 6 bases, with 8 bases spanning the gap. There are 13 residues in the CDR3. This CDR3 reads CASSLSRVNEQFF. The CDR3 DNA reads TGTGCCAGCAGCTTGAGTCGGGTCAATGAGCAGTTCTTC.

This chain connects TRBV4-1 to TRBJ1-5; D remains unclear. Per the germline V gene, CDR1 is MGHRA and CDR2 is YSYEKL. V shed 0 bases and J shed 4 bases, with 10 bases lying between them. The CDR3 extends over 15 amino acids. This chain's CDR3 is CASSQESRWNQPQHF. CDR3 in DNA: TGCGCCAGCAGCCAAGAATCCAGGTGGAATCAGCCCCAGCATTTT.

The V and J genes are TRBV11-2 and TRBJ1-3; the D is unclear. CDR1 and CDR2 (germline): SGHAT, FQNNGV. The V gene lost 6 bases and the J gene lost 1 base, with 13 bases spanning the gap. The CDR3 has 15 amino acids. In nucleotides, the CDR3 is TGTGCCAGCAGTACCGGGATTGGGTCTGGAAACACCATATATTTT. Protein sequence: CASSTGIGSGNTIYF.

V is TRBV7-6 and J is TRBJ2-3; TRBD2 matches at 9 bases. This CDR3 contains 15 residues. Per germline, CDR1 SGHVS and CDR2 FNYEAQ. With V trimmed by 3 bases and J by 6 bases, 7 bases remained unmatched. The CDR3 DNA sequence: TGTGCCAGCAGCTTCGGTAGCGGGAGAATTGATACGCAGTATTTT. Its translation is CASSFGSGRIDTQYF.

J is TRBJ1-1 and V is TRBV7-2, with D possibly being TRBD1 (6 bases). Germline V gene sequence: CDR1 SGHTA, CDR2 FQGNSA. Trimming took off 5 bases at V and 5 bases at J, with 15 bases between the two ends. The CDR3 length is 14 residues. The chain's CDR3 is CASSPLGGRTEAFF. The CDR3 DNA follows: TGTGCCAGCAGCCCCCTAGGGGGTAGGACTGAAGCTTTCTTT.